This T cell receptor beta chain was found in a study of cytomegalovirus exposure and HLA in healthy donors. V lost 4 bases and J 3 bases, leaving 11 bases between the germline ends. The CDR3 totals 14 residues. CDR1 and CDR2 from the germline V gene are SNHLY and FYNNEI. This clone has only one observation. PCR involved 60 Vbeta and 13 Jbeta primers. TCRdb's copy holds only in-frame clones and misses some; the assay was immunoSEQ multiplex PCR. The sample lists about 35,000 clones, 90% to 95% occurring once. Material for sequencing was PBMCs. The V gene is TRBV2, the J gene TRBJ2-3; no clear D gene. The TCR comes from a woman aged 18-35 years in good health and CMV-seronegative. CDR3 bases: TGTGCCAGCAGTGTTCACTCTCGAACAGATACGCAGTATTTT. Translating gives CASSVHSRTDTQYF.